The 2 T cell receptor beta chains below were found in one sample sequenced in a study of blood T cell repertoires in COVID-19. TCRdb keeps only in-frame clones here, not all; method: immunoSEQ multiplex PCR. The sample lists 170,000 or so clones, approximately 86% seen once, with around 8.6% in the top ten. The sequenced sample consisted of peripheral blood. The receptors were gathered from a man aged 50 to 60 with active or convalescent COVID-19.

J is TRBJ1-3 and V is TRBV5-1, with 7 bases matching TRBD1. The V gene end was trimmed by 4 bases and the J gene end by 3 bases; junction bases not matched to a gene: 4. CDR1 is SGHRS, CDR2 YFSETQ, per germline. The CDR3 is 14 amino acids. CDR3 DNA sequence: TGCGCCAGCAGCCTCCGACAGGGTGGAAACACCATATATTTT. The encoded protein is CASSLRQGGNTIYF.

In regard to this clone: The same CDR3 can be traced to other DNA sequences in this sample. J is TRBJ1-1 and V is TRBV2, with D uncertain. CDR1 is SNHLY, CDR2 FYNNEI, per germline. Deletions cut 4 bases from V and 1 base from J, with 7 bases between. The CDR3 has 13 amino acids. CDR3: CASSVRGNTEAFF. The DNA of the CDR3 is TGTGCCAGCAGTGTACGAGGGAACACTGAAGCTTTCTTT.